The clone carrying this TCR beta chain was found once. This table comes from immunoSEQ multiplex PCR, and its TCRdb copy is limited to in-frame clones, with some not included. This sample has some 420,000 clones; 80% to 90% occur once, and the top ten carry roughly 1.1%. This sample is drawn from a study of blood T cell repertoires in COVID-19. Study information: Acute-phase and convalescent COVID-19 samples originated in the United States, Italy and Spain.

The participants were between about 18 and 90 years old and came from roughly 24 US areas. Before being deemed recovered, Cohort 3 donors had two negative PCRs, clearance, or symptom resolution. The sequenced sample was PBMCs or T cells enriched from blood (not recorded which). The source of this sequence is a man aged 30 to 39 who had recovered from COVID-19.

The CDR3 here is CSAGLAGENTQYF. CDR3 nucleotide sequence: TGCAGCGCGGGACTAGCGGGAGAGAATACGCAGTATTTT. The genes are TRBV29-1 and TRBJ2-3; 14 bases agree with TRBD2. The CDR3 loop spans 13 amino acids. CDR1 and CDR2 (germline): SQVTM, ANQGSEA. The V and J ends lost 7 bases and 7 bases, in that order; junction bases with no gene match: 4.